This TCR beta chain was sequenced during a study of blood T cell repertoires in COVID-19. Study in general: COVID-19 samples collected from the United States, Italy and Spain covered acute and convalescent phases. In each case, the material was cDNA or gDNA derived from T cells, B-cell-depleted T cells, or PBMCs.

Original analysis: Amplifying reference gene primers gave estimates of nucleated cell counts. TCRdb's table, derived via immunoSEQ multiplex PCR, lists solely in-frame clones and lacks some. That table gives V, J and clone size, and the DNA gave D and trimming. The profile shows under 70,000 clones, around 67% of them singletons. The CDR3 runs to 16 residues. CDR1 SGHRS and CDR2 YFSETQ come from the germline V gene. J lost 3 bases, V lost 4 bases, and 6 bases had no gene match. J is TRBJ2-2 and V is TRBV5-1, with 10 positions matching TRBD2. Sequencing input: peripheral blood. The TCR comes from a woman between 70 and 85 years old with acute or convalescent COVID-19. The CDR3, as DNA: TGCGCCAGCAGCCCGGGGACTAGCGTGTACACCGGGGAGCTGTTTTTT. This encodes CASSPGTSVYTGELFF.